This TCR beta chain derives from a study of Graves' ophthalmopathy and Graves' hyperthyroidism. Study summary: The collection of peripheral blood took place at initial diagnosis, before any treatment.

The study amplified TCR beta CDR3 regions using RNA transcripts. An initial RT-PCR round employing HTBI primers preceded a second-round multiplex PCR. TCRdb re-analysed the multiplex PCR reads in MiXCR, keeping a single row per CDR3 protein. The sample lists 45,000 to 60,000 distinct CDR3 sequences; more than 40% were seen once. No donor had other autoimmune disease, uncontrolled infection, pregnancy or lactation. The evidence that diagnosis relied on was clinical symptoms, serum thyroxine, TRAb, thyroid ultrasound and orbital computed tomography. CDR3 length equals 14 residues. Trimming left V 3 bases short and J 8 bases short, with 13 bases between. CDR1 and CDR2 from the germline V gene are MRHNA and SNTAGT.

The chain is built from TRBV6-4 and TRBJ2-2, with D tentatively TRBD1 or TRBD2 (5 bases each). The TCR originated in an adult woman with Graves' ophthalmopathy. Sequencing used peripheral blood. The CDR3 reads CASSERGGAGELFF. The DNA for the CDR3 is TGTGCCAGCAGTGAGAGGGGTGGAGCAGGGGAGCTGTTTTTT.